This T cell receptor (beta chain) was captured by sequencing in a study of T-cell reconstitution after alpha-beta-depleted transplantation in children. Many counts were recorded for this clonotype. Its target is not known. From germline, CDR1 is SGDLS and CDR2 YYNGEE. V was clipped by 4 bases and J by 2 bases; unmatched bases: 16. The CDR3 has 19 residues. Preparation of the TCRbeta library used unique molecular identifiers. A single record per CDR3 protein comes from TCRdb applying MiXCR to the PCR reads. Here the sample spans about 32,000 distinct CDR3 sequences, 5.5% to 7% being singletons. Regarding the study as a whole: Certain patients had high TCRbeta diversity at day 60, and it came from recipient T cells and thymic progenitors that survived. Several hundred graft clones that had expanded were reportedly the source of alpha-beta T cells about two months after transplant. At the one-year point after transplant, T-cell counts and TCRbeta diversity were found to come mostly from T cells that had been newly produced.

Sequencing used peripheral blood, obtained 60 days after TCRalphabeta/CD19-depleted stem cell transplant. This sequence was found in a child younger than two who had a stem cell transplant for acute myeloid leukemia, so the T cells may come from the graft donor. This chain uses TRBV9 with TRBJ2-3; TRBD2 aligns across 10 bases. The CDR3 coding sequence is TGTGCCAGCAGCCCCGGTAGAGCGGGGGGGCCCCGCTTCACAGATACGCAGTATTTT. It codes for CASSPGRAGGPRFTDTQYF.